The rows below give T cell receptor beta chains drawn from one sample of a study of regulatory T cells in long-lasting Graves disease. TCRdb re-analysed the multiplex PCR reads in MiXCR, keeping a single row per CDR3 protein. The repertoire includes 360,000 or so distinct CDR3 sequences, roughly 12% of them detected once, and under 20% sits in the top ten. In addition, the sample was reused for a study of T cells in Graves' hyperthyroidism and ophthalmopathy.

Specimen: peripheral blood mononuclear cells (PBMCs), collected at new diagnosis, from a patient treated with antithyroid drugs. The receptors were sampled from a woman aged 18-30 years with Graves disease. Both conserved end residues are part of each CDR3. D genes are given only for firm matches. Where a row states a size, it is once, few, many or the class of an expanded clone; other rows omit it.

abundance: many
j_gene: TRBJ1-5
v_gene: TRBV28
d_gene: -
CDR3nt: TGTGCCAGCAGTTTACCGGGTAATCAGCCCCAGCATTTT
CDR3aa: CASSLPGNQPQHF

abundance: many
j_gene: TRBJ2-1
v_gene: TRBV18
d_gene: TRBD1
CDR3nt: TGTGCCAGCTCACCCGGGACAGGGGGTTATGAGCAGTTCTTC
CDR3aa: CASSPGTGGYEQFF

abundance: few
j_gene: TRBJ1-2
v_gene: TRBV5-1
d_gene: -
CDR3nt: TGCGCCAGCAGCTTCGGGGGGCTCTATGGCTACACCTTC
CDR3aa: CASSFGGLYGYTF

abundance: many
j_gene: TRBJ1-6
v_gene: TRBV15
d_gene: -
CDR3nt: TGTGCCACCAGCAGAGACCCGGGACTGTCGAATTCACCCCTCCACTTT
CDR3aa: CATSRDPGLSNSPLHF

abundance: -
j_gene: TRBJ2-1
v_gene: TRBV20-1
d_gene: TRBD2
CDR3nt: TGCAGCGTTGATGGGCTAGCGGGAGGCGGGTCCTACAATGAGCAGTTCTTC
CDR3aa: CSVDGLAGGGSYNEQFF

abundance: -
j_gene: TRBJ1-5
v_gene: TRBV12-3/TRBV12-4
d_gene: TRBD1
CDR3nt: TGTGCCAGCAGTTTATACCCAGGGGGTGGGAATCAGCCCCAGCATTTT
CDR3aa: CASSLYPGGGNQPQHF

abundance: many
j_gene: TRBJ2-2
v_gene: TRBV7-9
d_gene: TRBD2
CDR3nt: TGTGCCAGCAGCTCAAGCGGGGACTGGGACACCGGGGAGCTGTTTTTT
CDR3aa: CASSSSGDWDTGELFF

abundance: many
j_gene: TRBJ1-5
v_gene: TRBV2
d_gene: TRBD1
CDR3nt: TGTGCCAGCAGTGAAGGTGTCTTGCGGACAGGGCGTATTAATCAGCCCCAGCATTTT
CDR3aa: CASSEGVLRTGRINQPQHF

abundance: few
j_gene: TRBJ1-6
v_gene: TRBV6-1
d_gene: -
CDR3nt: TGTGCCAGCAGTGGACGAAGCTTTAATTCACCCCTCCACTTT
CDR3aa: CASSGRSFNSPLHF

abundance: many
j_gene: TRBJ1-4
v_gene: TRBV10-3
d_gene: -
CDR3nt: TGTGCCATCAGCGATACTGTGTTGGGTGAAAAACTGTTTTTT
CDR3aa: CAISDTVLGEKLFF

abundance: many
j_gene: TRBJ1-4
v_gene: TRBV14
d_gene: -
CDR3nt: TGTGCCAGCAGCCAAAATTCCGGGTTGGTGTCTAATGAAAAACTGTTTTTT
CDR3aa: CASSQNSGLVSNEKLFF

abundance: -
j_gene: TRBJ1-6
v_gene: TRBV30
d_gene: -
CDR3nt: TGTGCCTGGGGCCTTTCAGGGCTTAATAATTCACCCCTCCACTTT
CDR3aa: CAWGLSGLNNSPLHF

abundance: -
j_gene: TRBJ2-1
v_gene: TRBV5-1
d_gene: -
CDR3nt: TGCGCCAGCAGCTCGATTTCTAGCTTTCTCCCCTACAATGAGCAGTTCTTC
CDR3aa: CASSSISSFLPYNEQFF

abundance: -
j_gene: TRBJ2-6
v_gene: TRBV25-1
d_gene: TRBD1
CDR3nt: TGTGCCAGCAGTGAATCGTCATGGGGACAGGTTCCCTCTGGGGCCAACGTCCTGACTTTC
CDR3aa: CASSESSWGQVPSGANVLTF

abundance: many
j_gene: TRBJ1-1
v_gene: TRBV15
d_gene: -
CDR3nt: TGTGCCACCAGCAGACGTGTCAGGAGAAAGAACACTGAAGCTTTCTTT
CDR3aa: CATSRRVRRKNTEAFF

abundance: -
j_gene: TRBJ1-6
v_gene: TRBV14
d_gene: TRBD1
CDR3nt: TGTGCCAGCAGCCCTCGACAGGGGAAAGGCTCCTATAATTCACCCCTCCACTTT
CDR3aa: CASSPRQGKGSYNSPLHF

abundance: many
j_gene: TRBJ1-3
v_gene: TRBV7-2
d_gene: TRBD1
CDR3nt: TGTGCCAGCGGCCGAAGGTCGACAGGGGGTCTATCTGGAAACACCATATATTTT
CDR3aa: CASGRRSTGGLSGNTIYF

abundance: many
j_gene: TRBJ2-7
v_gene: TRBV20-1
d_gene: -
CDR3nt: TGCAGTGCTGTCGACCTCTTAACGGGCGAGCAGTACTTC
CDR3aa: CSAVDLLTGEQYF

abundance: many
j_gene: TRBJ1-2
v_gene: TRBV2
d_gene: -
CDR3nt: TGTGCCAGCACTCGAAGGGAAGGGCTCCTTACGGGAACCTCGTCGGCTGGCTACACCTTC
CDR3aa: CASTRREGLLTGTSSAGYTF

abundance: many
j_gene: TRBJ2-3
v_gene: TRBV7-8
d_gene: TRBD2
CDR3nt: TGTGCCAGCAGCTCTAGCGGGAGGCGGGTAACAGATACGCAGTATTTT
CDR3aa: CASSSSGRRVTDTQYF

abundance: -
j_gene: TRBJ1-2
v_gene: TRBV12-3/TRBV12-4
d_gene: -
CDR3nt: TGTGCCAGCAGCGAATATACAGGGACGCATGGCTACACCTTC
CDR3aa: CASSEYTGTHGYTF

abundance: few
j_gene: TRBJ1-1
v_gene: TRBV19
d_gene: -
CDR3nt: TGTGCCAGTAGTATACAGGGAGGGGCTGAAGCTTTCTTT
CDR3aa: CASSIQGGAEAFF

abundance: many
j_gene: TRBJ2-1
v_gene: TRBV29-1
d_gene: TRBD1
CDR3nt: TGCAGCGGTCACCGTGGGACAGGGGGAATCAATGAGCAGTTCTTC
CDR3aa: CSGHRGTGGINEQFF

abundance: many
j_gene: TRBJ1-5
v_gene: TRBV20-1
d_gene: TRBD1
CDR3nt: TGCAGTGCCACCCCGATAGACAGGGGGACTAATCAGCCCCAGCATTTT
CDR3aa: CSATPIDRGTNQPQHF

abundance: -
j_gene: TRBJ2-2
v_gene: TRBV19
d_gene: -
CDR3nt: TGTGCCAGTAGTAAACACGGCGGCCCGAACACCGGGGAGCTGTTTTTT
CDR3aa: CASSKHGGPNTGELFF

abundance: many
j_gene: TRBJ2-7
v_gene: TRBV11-2
d_gene: TRBD1
CDR3nt: TGTGCCAGCAGCTTAGTCCCAGGGGGCTACGAGCAGTACTTC
CDR3aa: CASSLVPGGYEQYF

abundance: -
j_gene: TRBJ2-7
v_gene: TRBV2
d_gene: -
CDR3nt: TGTGCCAGCAGGTTAGACGAGCAGTACTTC
CDR3aa: CASRLDEQYF

abundance: many
j_gene: TRBJ1-3
v_gene: TRBV3-1
d_gene: -
CDR3nt: TGTGCCAGCAGCCACGACGGCGACACCATATATTTT
CDR3aa: CASSHDGDTIYF

abundance: -
j_gene: TRBJ2-2
v_gene: TRBV6-5
d_gene: -
CDR3nt: TGTGCCAGCAGTTACTCGATGTGGGGATTCGGCACCGGGGAGCTGTTTTTT
CDR3aa: CASSYSMWGFGTGELFF

abundance: -
j_gene: TRBJ2-2
v_gene: TRBV4-3
d_gene: TRBD2
CDR3nt: TGCGCCAGCAGCAGTTCCCAATGGCTAGCGGAGAACACCGGGGAGCTGTTTTTT
CDR3aa: CASSSSQWLAENTGELFF

abundance: many
j_gene: TRBJ1-2
v_gene: TRBV12-3/TRBV12-4
d_gene: -
CDR3nt: TGTGCCAGCAGTTCTCTCAACCCCGGGCCGGCTCTGTCTGCCTTC
CDR3aa: CASSSLNPGPALSAF

abundance: -
j_gene: TRBJ2-5
v_gene: TRBV20-1
d_gene: -
CDR3nt: TGCAGTGCGACGGGGGCGCGGGAGAGGGAGGAGACCCAGTACTTC
CDR3aa: CSATGAREREETQYF

abundance: -
j_gene: TRBJ2-2
v_gene: TRBV11-2
d_gene: TRBD1
CDR3nt: TGTGCCAGCAGCTCGCCCAGGGGGCGGATTACCGGGGAGCTGCTTTTT
CDR3aa: CASSSPRGRITGELLF

abundance: -
j_gene: TRBJ1-2
v_gene: TRBV27
d_gene: TRBD1
CDR3nt: TGTGCCGGCAGTTTATGGGGGACAGGGAGAGGGTATGGCTACACCTTC
CDR3aa: CAGSLWGTGRGYGYTF

abundance: many
j_gene: TRBJ2-3
v_gene: TRBV27
d_gene: -
CDR3nt: TGTGCCAGCAGTTACGTGGGCTTTAGCACAGATACGCAGTATTTT
CDR3aa: CASSYVGFSTDTQYF

abundance: -
j_gene: TRBJ2-1
v_gene: TRBV24-1
d_gene: -
CDR3nt: TGTGCCACCAGTGATTCGAGTAGATCAGAATACAATGAGCAGTTCTTC
CDR3aa: CATSDSSRSEYNEQFF

abundance: many
j_gene: TRBJ1-2
v_gene: TRBV29-1
d_gene: TRBD1
CDR3nt: TGCAGCGTTGGGGTCCGGGACAGTCTCTATGGCTACACCTTC
CDR3aa: CSVGVRDSLYGYTF